Below, 17 T cell receptor beta chains from the same sample are listed, as sequenced in a study of technical replicates of blood from a handful of donors. Some clones are missing from TCRdb's copy, which holds only in-frame ones; the method was immunoSEQ multiplex PCR. The table includes 70,000 to 95,000 clones, 94% detected once. The sequenced sample was T cells isolated from PBMCs. These receptors originate from a human donor in good health.

This sequence joins TRBV6-5 and TRBJ1-1; D not resolved. The germline CDR1 and CDR2 sequences are MNHEY and SVGAGI. The CDR3 has 13 amino acids. V was pared by 2 bases and J by 4 bases, with 8 bases between. In DNA, the CDR3 is TGTGCCAGCAGTTACCAGAGGAGCACTGAAGCTTTCTTT. This translates into CASSYQRSTEAFF.

The rearrangement uses TRBV6-1 and TRBJ1-1, with a possible D match to TRBD1 (5 bases). Germline CDR1 is MNHNS and CDR2 is SASEGT. Trimming stripped 1 base from V and 4 bases from J, with 13 bases between. The CDR3 is 15 residues long. CDR3 DNA sequence: TGTGCCAGCAGTGAAGGTGCGGGGGTTGGCACTGAAGCTTTCTTT. Protein sequence: CASSEGAGVGTEAFF.

This chain links TRBV6-1 with TRBJ2-7, with 7 bases aligning to TRBD2. This CDR3 region has 18 residues. J lost 2 bases, V lost 1 base, and 14 bases had no gene match. Germline V lookup: CDR1 MNHNS, CDR2 SASEGT. CDR3 loop: CASSEGPASGTLTYEQYF. CDR3 DNA sequence: TGTGCCAGCAGTGAAGGTCCGGCTAGCGGCACTTTAACCTACGAGCAGTACTTC.

This chain joins TRBV9 and TRBJ2-7, with D perhaps TRBD1 (6 bases). Between the trimmed V and J ends, which lost 4 bases and 5 bases, there was a span of 19 bases. The CDR3 loop spans 15 amino acids. Per the germline V gene, CDR1 is SGDLS and CDR2 is YYNGEE. CDR3 in amino acids: CASSLGTLGSDEQYF. CDR3 nucleotides: TGTGCCAGCAGCCTAGGGACATTGGGGTCCGACGAGCAGTACTTC.

The chain joins TRBV28 to TRBJ2-7; 12 bases align to TRBD2. This CDR3 is 17 amino acids long. The V gene end was trimmed by 3 bases and the J gene end by 2 bases; junction bases not matched to a gene: 8. Germline V CDR1 and CDR2: MDHEN, SYDVKM. The CDR3 loop reads CASSFSRSSGRAYEQYF. The CDR3 region has the DNA TGTGCCAGCAGTTTCTCTAGATCTAGCGGGAGGGCCTACGAGCAGTACTTC.

The gene calls are TRBV7-9 and TRBJ2-3; 9 nucleotides align to TRBD2. CDR3 length: 15 amino acids. V shed 6 bases, J shed 1 base, and the junction held 5 bases outside the gene matches. Germline V gene lookup returns CDR1 SEHNR and CDR2 FQNEAQ (reference sequence). CDR3 amino acids: CASRRKREGTDTQYF. DNA of the CDR3: TGTGCCAGCAGACGCAAGCGGGAGGGCACAGATACGCAGTATTTT.

J is TRBJ2-5 and V is TRBV2; 11 nucleotides match TRBD2. Germline loops: CDR1 SNHLY, CDR2 FYNNEI. The CDR3 sequence is 17 residues long. V dropped 6 bases and J dropped 6; count of bases not matched to a gene: 15. The CDR3 loop is CASRFTTASGGRQTQYF. In DNA, the CDR3 is TGTGCCAGCAGGTTTACGACGGCTAGCGGGGGGCGACAGACCCAGTACTTC.

J is TRBJ2-4 and V is TRBV6-4; 10 bases fit TRBD1. The CDR3 is 15 amino acids. V shed 3 bases and J 8 bases; nucleotides not matched to a gene: 7. CDR1 is MRHNA and CDR2 is SNTAGT in the germline V gene. CDR3 loop: CASSEEGQGGYIQYF. The CDR3 DNA reads TGTGCCAGCAGTGAGGAAGGACAGGGGGGGTACATTCAGTACTTC.

The rearrangement links TRBV7-2 to TRBJ2-7, with 11 bases matching TRBD2. This CDR3 region has 16 residues. CDR1 is SGHTA and CDR2 is FQGNSA in the germline V gene. Trimming removed 4 bases from V and 6 bases from J; junction bases left unmatched: 11. In nucleotides, the CDR3 is TGTGCCAGCAGCTCGCCTGGTAGGACTAGCGGGCGCGAGCAGTACTTC. Encoded protein: CASSSPGRTSGREQYF.

The rearrangement links TRBV4-1 to TRBJ2-1, with 8 bases matching TRBD2. The CDR3 extends over 15 amino acids. The germline CDR1 and CDR2 sequences are MGHRA and YSYEKL. With 5 bases clipped from V and 2 bases from J, the junction kept 5 bases outside the gene matches. For the CDR3, the DNA is TGCGCCAGCAGCTCCATAGCGGGGACCTACAATGAGCAGTTCTTC. It codes for CASSSIAGTYNEQFF.

The chain joins TRBV6-6 to TRBJ2-7; TRBD1 agrees at 9 bases. This CDR3 region has 14 residues. J lost 4 bases, V lost 1 base, and 2 bases had no gene match. CDR1 is MNHNY and CDR2 is SVGAGI in the germline V gene (reference sequence). The CDR3 spells CASSYWGQGYEQYF. The CDR3 region has the DNA TGTGCCAGCAGTTACTGGGGACAGGGTTACGAGCAGTACTTC.

CDR3 amino acids: CAWSDGGYGYTF. The CDR3, as DNA: TGTGCCTGGAGTGATGGAGGCTATGGCTACACCTTC. The chain uses TRBV30 and TRBJ1-2, with unresolved D. Trimming took off 1 base at V and 4 bases at J, with 7 bases between the two ends. The CDR3 length is 12 residues. The V gene's germline CDR1 is GTSNPN and CDR2 SVGIG (reference sequence).

The chain uses TRBV6-5 and TRBJ2-7; a possible D gene is TRBD1 (6 bases). The CDR3 contains 14 residues. The ends were cut back, 6 bases at V and 1 base at J, with 13 bases in the middle. Germline CDR1 reads MNHEY; CDR2 reads SVGAGI. CDR3 amino acids: CASRGTFTSYEQYF. The CDR3 DNA follows: TGTGCCAGCAGGGGGACATTCACGTCCTACGAGCAGTACTTC.

The chain is built from TRBV6-4 and TRBJ2-5; TRBD1 agrees at 7 bases. Germline V gene data show CDR1 as MRHNA and CDR2 as SNTAGT. With V trimmed by 8 bases and J by 2 bases, 5 bases remained unmatched. The CDR3 runs to 13 residues. The CDR3 DNA reads as TGTGCCAGCCGAGAGACAGGGCAAGAGACCCAGTACTTC. It translates to CASRETGQETQYF.

The chain recombines TRBV18 with TRBJ2-7; D ambiguous. Trimming left V 3 bases short and J 3 bases short, with 12 bases between. This CDR3 spans 14 amino acids. Germline V gene sequence: CDR1 KGHSH, CDR2 LQKENI. The chain's CDR3 is CASSPDTSSYEQYF. The DNA for the CDR3 is TGTGCCAGCTCACCTGATACTTCGAGCTACGAGCAGTACTTC.

This clone was recorded only once. This chain joins TRBV2 and TRBJ2-3; D ambiguous. The V end lost 6 bases, the J end lost 6 bases, and 7 bases lay between the germline ends. CDR3 length: 11 amino acids. Germline CDR1 and CDR2: SNHLY and FYNNEI. The DNA for the CDR3 is TGTGCCAGCAGATACGAGGATACGCAGTATTTT. Protein: CASRYEDTQYF.

This chain joins TRBV27 and TRBJ2-1; 8 bases are shared with TRBD2. The CDR3 contains 15 residues. Germline V gives CDR1 MNHEY, CDR2 SMNVEV (reference sequence). With 2 bases clipped from V and 5 bases from J, the junction kept 5 bases outside the gene matches. CDR3 sequence (DNA): TGTGCCAGCAGTTTAACCGGGACTAGACACAATGAGCAGTTCTTC. This sequence encodes CASSLTGTRHNEQFF.